The next 18 T cell receptor beta chains were all read from a single sample in a study of blood T cell repertoires in COVID-19. Profiled with immunoSEQ multiplex PCR; TCRdb holds only in-frame clones, not every one. Counted here are fewer than 200,000 clones, 90% to 95% occurring once; the ten biggest clones make up approximately 4.6%. The specimen sequenced was peripheral blood. The receptor set was obtained from a woman aged 45-60 years with acute or convalescent COVID-19.

This chain links TRBV19 with TRBJ2-2; D gene uncertain. Trimming pared 3 bases from V and 5 bases from J, leaving 13 bases between. This CDR3 is 15 amino acids long. The germline gives CDR1 LNHDA, CDR2 SQIVND (reference sequence). The CDR3 loop is CASSIAELGTGELFF. The DNA of the CDR3 is TGTGCCAGTAGTATCGCGGAGTTAGGTACCGGGGAGCTGTTTTTT.

The chain recombines TRBV11-2 with TRBJ1-2; D is undetermined. V lost 7 bases and J lost 8, with 14 bases in between. The CDR3 loop spans 12 amino acids. Germline lookup yields CDR1 SGHAT and CDR2 FQNNGV. CDR3 coding DNA: TGTGCCAGCACCCCCGTTGGGAGAGGCTACACCTTC. This translates into CASTPVGRGYTF.

The gene calls are TRBV6-2 or TRBV6-3 and TRBJ1-2, with D possibly being TRBD1 (5 bases). The CDR3 consists of 13 residues. With 10 bases removed from V and 6 bases from J, the gap between germline ends came to 18 bases. Germline V gene sequence: CDR1 MNHEY, CDR2 SVGEGT. The CDR3 sequence: CANSWDFGHGYTF. Written as DNA, the CDR3 is TGTGCCAACAGCTGGGACTTTGGTCATGGCTACACCTTC.

V gene TRBV6-5 combines with J gene TRBJ2-6, with unresolved D. The CDR3 is made up of 14 amino acids. Germline V CDR1 and CDR2: MNHEY, SVGAGI. Trimming removed 6 bases from V and 0 bases from J, with 6 bases in between. CDR3 sequence (DNA): TGTGCCAGCAGGAAGCGCTCTGGGGCCAACGTCCTGACTTTC. This gives the protein CASRKRSGANVLTF.

The DNA of the CDR3 is TGTGCCAGCAGCGCCCCTCAGGACTCTGGAAACACCATATATTTT. Translation gives CASSAPQDSGNTIYF. This sequence joins TRBV9 and TRBJ1-3; D uncertain. The CDR3 has 15 residues. Germline CDR1 is SGDLS and CDR2 is YYNGEE. V was pared by 3 bases and J by 0 bases, with 10 bases between. The full variable domain, its missing parts supplied by reference TRBV9 and TRBJ1-3, is DSGVTQTPKHLITATGQRVTLRCSPRSGDLSVYWYQQSLDQGLQFLIQYYNGEERAKGNILERFSAQQFPDLHSELNLSSLELGDSALYFCASSAPQDSGNTIYFGEGSWLTVV.

This clone has a handful of counts. This chain uses TRBV18 with TRBJ1-5; possible D gene TRBD1, 6 bases. Germline lookup yields CDR1 KGHSH and CDR2 LQKENI. The CDR3 consists of 15 residues. Trimming removed 5 bases at V and 9 bases at J, with 20 bases between. The CDR3 DNA reads as TGTGCCAGCTCATCCCAACAGGGAGGGTCAAGGCCCCAGCATTTT. Translation gives CASSSQQGGSRPQHF.

The chain is built from TRBV3-1 (or the pseudogene TRBV3-2) and TRBJ2-7; D might be TRBD2 (5 bases). Trimming pared 2 bases from V and 3 bases from J, leaving 14 bases between. Germline CDR1 is LGHDT and CDR2 is YNNKEL (reference sequence). The CDR3 has 15 residues. CDR3 sequence (DNA): TGTGCCAGCAGCCAAAGATTTTCGGGAAGCTACGAGCAGTACTTC. Translated: CASSQRFSGSYEQYF.

The V gene is TRBV28, the J gene TRBJ1-5; TRBD1 matches 7 bases. In germline, CDR1 is MDHEN, CDR2 SYDVKM. J was trimmed by 2 bases and V by 4 bases; bases with no gene match: 8. This CDR3 is built from 16 residues. The CDR3 loop is CASSSTQGVGNQPQHF. The CDR3 DNA sequence: TGTGCCAGCAGTTCCACTCAGGGGGTTGGCAATCAGCCCCAGCATTTT.

This clone was seen just once. The chain carries TRBV25-1 and TRBJ1-4; TRBD1 matches at 11 bases. The CDR3 totals 18 residues. V was clipped by 3 bases and J by 4 bases; unmatched bases: 10. Germline CDR1 and CDR2: MGHDK and SYGVNS. The CDR3 reads CASSDPGQGASGNEKLFF. The DNA of the CDR3 is TGTGCCAGCAGTGACCCAGGACAGGGGGCTTCTGGTAATGAAAAACTGTTTTTT.

The genes are TRBV15 and TRBJ2-7, with 7 nucleotides matching TRBD2. J was trimmed by 2 bases and V by 1 base; bases with no gene match: 2. CDR1 and CDR2 from the germline V gene are LNHNV and YYDKDF (reference sequence). The CDR3 length is 14 residues. This CDR3 reads CATSRAGGAYEQYF. The CDR3 DNA sequence: TGTGCCACCAGCAGAGCTGGGGGGGCCTACGAGCAGTACTTC.

This chain links TRBV29-1 with TRBJ2-7, with 11 bases aligning to TRBD1. Germline V gene data show CDR1 as SQVTM and CDR2 as ANQGSEA. V was clipped by 4 bases and J by 2 bases; unmatched bases: 4. The CDR3 contains 14 residues. CDR3 DNA sequence: TGCAGCGTTGCCCGGGGACAGGGGGCCTACGAGCAGTACTTC. Protein: CSVARGQGAYEQYF.

This chain uses TRBV6-5 with TRBJ1-1, with TRBD1 matching 7 bases. Germline V CDR1 and CDR2: MNHEY, SVGAGI. V lost 7 bases, J lost 3 bases, and 8 bases stayed unmatched. This CDR3 has 14 amino acids. Written as DNA, the CDR3 is TGTGCCAGCAAGAGGGGGCAGGGTCACACTGAAGCTTTCTTT. It specifies CASKRGQGHTEAFF.

This clone was detected only a few times. The CDR3 sequence is CASSPPQGHRRMDYTF. CDR3 bases: TGTGCCAGCAGCCCCCCTCAGGGCCACAGAAGGATGGACTACACCTTC. The chain uses TRBV3-1 (or the pseudogene TRBV3-2) and TRBJ1-2, with D possibly TRBD1 on 5 matching bases. The CDR3 consists of 16 residues. V gave up 4 bases and J gave up 10 bases, with 25 bases separating them. From germline, CDR1 is LGHDT and CDR2 YNNKEL (reference sequence).

This chain links TRBV5-6 with TRBJ1-1; 9 nucleotides line up with TRBD1. Germline CDR1 SGHDT, CDR2 YYEEEE. Trimming took 4 bases from V and 0 from J; bases not matched to a gene: 7. The CDR3 consists of 16 residues. CDR3 bases: TGTGCCAGCAGCCCCGGGACAGGGTCCATGAACACTGAAGCTTTCTTT. Translating gives CASSPGTGSMNTEAFF.

This rearrangement joins TRBV11-2 to TRBJ1-6, with unresolved D. The CDR3 runs 15 residues. Trimming pared 5 bases from V and 8 bases from J, leaving 16 bases between. The germline V gene encodes CDR1 SGHAT and CDR2 FQNNGV. Here the CDR3 DNA reads TGTGCCAGCAGCCTTTCGAGGGTGGAGTATTCACCCCTCCACTTT. It is translated as CASSLSRVEYSPLHF. Supplemented by reference TRBV11-2 and TRBJ1-6, the full variable domain reads EAGVAQSPRYKIIEKRQSVAFWCNPISGHATLYWYQQILGQGPKLLIQFQNNGVVDDSQLPKDRFSAERLKGVDSTLKIQPAKLEDSAVYLCASSLSRVEYSPLHFGNGTRLTVT.

The V call is TRBV7-2, the J call TRBJ2-1, with a tentative D call TRBD1 (5 bases). Germline CDR1 SGHTA, CDR2 FQGNSA. The CDR3 has 17 residues. Deletions cut 1 base from V and 7 bases from J, with 20 bases between. The DNA of the CDR3 is TGTGCCAGCAGCTTAGTGTGGGCAGGCAGTACAGGAAATGAGCAGTTCTTC. It codes for CASSLVWAGSTGNEQFF. Filled out from reference TRBV7-2 and TRBJ2-1, the complete variable domain reads GAGVSQSPSNKVTEKGKDVELRCDPISGHTALYWYRQSLGQGLEFLIYFQGNSAPDKSGLPSDRFSAERTGGSVSTLTIQRTQQEDSAVYLCASSLVWAGSTGNEQFFGPGTRLTVL.

The CDR3 nucleotides read TGTGCCAGCAGCTCGGCATTCAGGTTAAGATATGGCTACACCTTC. Its translation is CASSSAFRLRYGYTF. The chain is built from TRBV11-2 and TRBJ1-2, with no clear D. CDR3 length: 15 residues. Trimming shortened V by 4 bases and J by 5 bases, and 17 bases separated the two germline ends. CDR1 SGHAT and CDR2 FQNNGV come from the germline V gene.

The rearrangement joins TRBV12-3 or TRBV12-4 to TRBJ1-1; D is perhaps TRBD1 (5 bases). The ends were cut back, 3 bases at V and 6 bases at J, with 11 bases in the middle. This CDR3 is built from 13 residues. The CDR3 bases are TGTGCCAGCAGTTTGGGGGGAGGCTCTGAAGCTTTCTTT. Translation gives CASSLGGGSEAFF.